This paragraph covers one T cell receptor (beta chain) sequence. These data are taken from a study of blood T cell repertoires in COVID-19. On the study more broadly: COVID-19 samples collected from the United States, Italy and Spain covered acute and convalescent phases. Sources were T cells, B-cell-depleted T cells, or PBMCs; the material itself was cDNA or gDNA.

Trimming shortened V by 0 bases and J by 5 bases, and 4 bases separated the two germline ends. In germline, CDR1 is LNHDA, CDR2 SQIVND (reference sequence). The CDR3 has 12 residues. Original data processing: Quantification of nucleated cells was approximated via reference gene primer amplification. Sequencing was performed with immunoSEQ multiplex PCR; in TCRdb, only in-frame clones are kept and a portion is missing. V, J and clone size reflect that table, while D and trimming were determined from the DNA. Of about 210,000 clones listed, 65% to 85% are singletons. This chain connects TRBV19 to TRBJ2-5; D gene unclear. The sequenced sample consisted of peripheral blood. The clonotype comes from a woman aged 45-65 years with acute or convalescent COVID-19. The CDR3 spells CASSIDGETQYF. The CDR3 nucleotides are TGTGCCAGTAGTATAGACGGGGAGACCCAGTACTTC. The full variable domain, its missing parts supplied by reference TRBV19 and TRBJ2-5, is DGGITQSPKYLFRKEGQNVTLSCEQNLNHDAMYWYRQDPGQGLRLIYYSQIVNDFQKGDIAEGYSVSREKKESFPLTVTSAQKNPTAFYLCASSIDGETQYFGPGTRLLVL.